These T cell receptor beta chains were read from a single sample in a study of OX40 agonist ivuxolimab in advanced cancers. Clones were read by immunoSEQ multiplex PCR, and TCRdb kept only the in-frame ones, dropping some. The table lists about 28,000 clones, about 88% of them singletons. The specimen comprised CD4+ or CD8+ T cells sorted from blood, sampled in a trial of the OX40 agonist ivuxolimab. All receptors come from an adult with an advanced solid tumor such as melanoma, head and neck, liver or kidney cancer. Both conserved end residues are part of each CDR3. A D gene is named only where the DNA matches it firmly. A clone size is listed for some rows: how often the clone was seen (once, few, many), or a class if it is expanded.

size,V,length,D,J,DNA,CDR3
-,TRBV5-4,14,TRBD2,TRBJ2-7,TGTGCCAGCAGCCCGGGAGGGGGGTGGAACGAGCAGTACTTC,CASSPGGGWNEQYF
-,TRBV4-3,14,TRBD2,TRBJ2-1,TGCGCCAGCAGCCCGGGTGCGGGAGTCGGTGAGCAGTTCTTC,CASSPGAGVGEQFF
-,TRBV9,14,-,TRBJ1-3,TGTGCCAGCAGCGGCCGGGACACCGGAAACACCATATATTTT,CASSGRDTGNTIYF
-,TRBV4-1,14,-,TRBJ1-6,TGCGCCAGCAGCCAAGAAAGGGGAAATTCACCCCTCCACTTT,CASSQERGNSPLHF
-,TRBV11-2,15,TRBD1,TRBJ2-7,TGTGCCAGCAGCTTGTTGACAGGGCTGTTCTACGAGCAGTACTTC,CASSLLTGLFYEQYF
few,TRBV10-3,14,-,TRBJ2-6,TGTGCCACCGAGGACACCTCTGGGGCCAACGTCCTGACTTTC,CATEDTSGANVLTF
-,TRBV2,12,TRBD1,TRBJ1-1,TGTGCCAGTGGACAGGGAGGGCCTGAAGCTTTCTTT,CASGQGGPEAFF
-,TRBV9,15,TRBD1,TRBJ1-1,TGTGCCAGCAGCGTAGGGACAGGGTTCGCTTCTGAAGCTTTCTTT,CASSVGTGFASEAFF
-,TRBV5-6,14,-,TRBJ2-7,TGTGCCAGCAGCCCGGGACCGAGCTCCTACGAGCAGTACTTC,CASSPGPSSYEQYF
-,TRBV10-2,14,-,TRBJ2-7,TGCGCCAGCAGTGACGTCAGAATCTCCTACGAGCAGTACTTC,CASSDVRISYEQYF
-,TRBV7-2,14,TRBD1,TRBJ1-2,TGTGCCAGCAGCCCGGACAGGGAAGGCTATGGCTACACCTTC,CASSPDREGYGYTF
-,TRBV19,14,TRBD1,TRBJ1-1,TGTGCCAGTACCCAGGGGGCCGGTCACACTGAAGCTTTCTTT,CASTQGAGHTEAFF
-,TRBV6-5,16,-,TRBJ2-2,TGTGCCAGCAGTTACTCGGGACACCCGAACACCGGGGAGCTGTTTTTT,CASSYSGHPNTGELFF
-,TRBV21-1,16,-,TRBJ1-5,TGTGCCAGCAGCAAATATGGTCCGGGGATGGGTCAGCCCCAGCATTTT,CASSKYGPGMGQPQHF
-,TRBV2,13,-,TRBJ2-1,TGTGCCAGTCTCGCTTCCTGGGGAAATGAGCAGTTCTTC,CASLASWGNEQFF
few,TRBV6-5,14,-,TRBJ2-7,TGTGCCAGCAGGGGGACACTGAGCTCCTACGAGCAGTACTTC,CASRGTLSSYEQYF
once,TRBV5-5,13,-,TRBJ2-7,TGTGCCAGCTCCGGAGACACAGGATACGAGCAGTACTTC,CASSGDTGYEQYF
-,TRBV2,14,-,TRBJ1-1,TGTGCCAGCAGTGACCCCAGAGACAACACTGAAGCTTTCTTT,CASSDPRDNTEAFF
-,TRBV27,16,-,TRBJ1-5,TGTGCCAGCAGTTCCTTGACATCCGAGGGCGATCAGCCCCAGCATTTT,CASSSLTSEGDQPQHF
-,TRBV4-1,15,TRBD1,TRBJ1-1,TGCGCCAGCAGCAATCTTGGGACAGCTTTCCAGGAAGCTTTCTTT,CASSNLGTAFQEAFF
once,TRBV28,16,-,TRBJ1-2,TGTGCCAGCAGTCCGCCCCGTAAAAGTTTGTATGGTGGCTACACCTTC,CASSPPRKSLYGGYTF
-,TRBV29-1,17,-,TRBJ2-1,TGCAGCGTTGGCGGGGACCCGAGTAAAGTTAACGTCAATGAGCAGTTCTTC,CSVGGDPSKVNVNEQFF
-,TRBV5-1,18,-,TRBJ1-4,TGCGCCAGCTCGCTTAGCCTTGCATCAGAAAGGGGGTATGAAAAACTGTTTTTT,CASSLSLASERGYEKLFF
-,TRBV9,12,-,TRBJ2-2,TGTGCCAGCAGCGTAGGGGTCGGGGAGCTGTTTTTT,CASSVGVGELFF
once,TRBV5-6,13,TRBD1,TRBJ2-7,TGTGCCAGCAGCTTGGGGACAGGGAAGGAGCAGTACTTC,CASSLGTGKEQYF
-,TRBV15,14,-,TRBJ2-2,TGTGCCACTCATAGGGAGGAGAATGGCGGGGAGCTGTTTTTT,CATHREENGGELFF
-,TRBV19,15,-,TRBJ1-4,TGTGCCAGTAGTACGGCGGGACGGAGAAATGAAAAACTGTTTTTT,CASSTAGRRNEKLFF
-,TRBV2,17,-,TRBJ1-3,TGTGCCAGCAGTGAAGTACAGATAAGCCCCTCTGGAAACACCATATATTTT,CASSEVQISPSGNTIYF
-,TRBV6-1,15,-,TRBJ2-1,TGTGCCAGCAGCCACCGGGGGTTCGTGTACAATGAGCAGTTCTTC,CASSHRGFVYNEQFF
few,TRBV6-1,15,-,TRBJ1-4,TGTGCCAGCAGTGAAGAGGCAGGGGATAATGAAAAACTGTTTTTT,CASSEEAGDNEKLFF
-,TRBV11-2,18,TRBD1,TRBJ2-7,TGTGCCAGCAGCTTAGATATCATTCCGGGACAGGGACCCTACGAGCAGTACTTC,CASSLDIIPGQGPYEQYF